This T cell receptor beta chain was obtained from a study of glioma-infiltrating T cells after dendritic cell vaccination listed by TCRdb under 2016. Study-wide context: The cohort comprised about 15 glioblastoma patients from Phase I and II dendritic cell vaccination trials, 9 newly diagnosed and 6 with recurrent disease. Patients received autologous tumor lysate-pulsed dendritic cell vaccination between about 2002 and 2012. The vaccine consisted of monocyte-derived dendritic cells cultured less than 9 days with IL-4 and GM-CSF, then pulsed overnight with autologous tumor lysate. Each patient got three intradermal injections of the dendritic cell vaccine, spaced at biweekly intervals, in the arm below the axilla. In glioblastoma patients vaccinated with dendritic cells, deep sequencing of TCR beta CDR3 regions served to measure tumor-infiltrating lymphocyte content and to compare repertoires between tumor and blood. TCR sequencing metrics, including TIL content and tumor-blood repertoire overlap, were correlated with survival after dendritic cell vaccination.

The immunoSEQ assay amplified TCRB CDR3 regions from roughly 2 micrograms of genomic DNA, or from all available DNA when less than that amount was available. Multiplex PCR used 60 forward primers for TCR V beta segments and 13 reverse primers for J beta segments. Synthetic control templates were spiked into each sample at limiting dilution to estimate reads per starting template. The Illumina HiSeq System generated sequencing reads of 87 bp. The authors processed their data as follows. PCR and sequencing errors were removed by a nearest neighbor algorithm that merged closely related sequences. TCR overlap was measured as the percentage of unique tumor TCR beta sequences also present in the same patient's peripheral blood. In its TCRdb copy, this immuneACCESS table keeps in-frame sequences only and misses some clones. Where compared with another copy, unresolved V genes explain less than half of these, and the others have no known cause. Clone size and V and J calls were adopted from that table, with D and trimming inferred from the DNA. The sample table lists tens of thousands of clones, around 81% of them with a count of one. Of the sample, 7% to 9.5% is held by the ten largest clones.

Selection of patients required sufficient residual fresh-frozen tumor tissue and over two years of available survival data. Although molecular status otherwise differed among the glioblastoma patients, no patient had an isocitrate dehydrogenase mutation. PBMC were collected before vaccination, two weeks after the third vaccination, and at tumor progression when it occurred. The Qiagen DNeasy Blood extraction Kit was used to extract genomic DNA. The CDR3 contains 15 residues, cysteine and phenylalanine counted. The read is trimmed to its CDR3 DNA, 45 bases read in frame from base 1. In the germline V gene, CDR1 corresponds to MGHRA and CDR2 to YSYEKL. Germline trimming amounts to 4 bases on V and 5 bases on J, with 5 as the count of junction bases outside the gene matches. Comments on this clone: This clone's antigen is unknown. One base away there is no much larger clone; base qualities are not given.

Study-wide findings and limitations: The cohort was small and heterogeneous, only a few patients had full blood and tumor sets, and even fewer had initial-recurrent tumor pairs. The TCR overlap response model with three groups was called speculative and said to need prospective validation. Longer time to progression and overall survival after dendritic cell vaccination were predicted by higher estimated pretreatment TIL content. No direct relationship between TCR clonality and survival was found, suggesting that a diverse polyclonal response may matter.

The sample here was blood, taken before dendritic cell vaccination. This receptor chain uses TRBV4-1 and TRBJ2-5; 12 bases in between match TRBD2. This receptor was identified in a human donor with glioblastoma. This receptor has the CDR3 CASSPRTSGVETQYF. The nucleotides read TGCGCCAGCAGCCCACGGACTAGCGGGGTGGAGACCCAGTACTTC.